This T cell receptor (beta chain) came from a study of blood T cell repertoires in COVID-19. Study-level information: The origin of the acute and convalescent COVID-19 samples was the United States, Italy and Spain.

The data were produced by immunoSEQ multiplex PCR, yet TCRdb's version contains in-frame clones alone and is incomplete. Found here are approximately 270,000 clones, 87% of them singletons; the top ten hold about 3%. Trimming took off 2 bases at V and 0 bases at J, with 8 bases between the two ends. Germline CDR1 is SGHTA and CDR2 is FQGNSA. The CDR3 contains 15 residues. This sequence joins TRBV7-2 and TRBJ1-3; no definite D call. What was sequenced was peripheral blood. The receptor comes from a man younger than 35 with active or convalescent COVID-19. CDR3 sequence: CASSLRHGSGNTIYF. CDR3 nucleotide sequence: TGTGCCAGCAGCTTACGTCACGGCTCTGGAAACACCATATATTTT.